The 18 T cell receptor beta chains reported below all come from one sample, sequenced in a study of shared clonotypes between healthy human individuals. Sequencing used immunoSEQ multiplex PCR; TCRdb keeps in-frame clones, though not all of them. The table has about 1.5 million clones, around 97% seen once. Material for sequencing was naive CD4+ T cells sorted from blood. Described subset: CD45RA+ positively selected. These receptors were obtained from a man aged 25 to 40 in good health.

The genes are TRBV9 and TRBJ2-1; a possible D gene is TRBD1 (5 bases). The CDR3 totals 12 residues. Germline CDR1 SGDLS, CDR2 YYNGEE. V shed 2 bases and J shed 5 bases, with 5 bases lying between them. CDR3 DNA sequence: TGTGCCAGCAGCGTGACAGACAATGAGCAGTTCTTC. It is translated as CASSVTDNEQFF.

The V call is TRBV7-3, the J call TRBJ2-1; 8 bases match TRBD1. Germline V gives CDR1 SGHTA, CDR2 FQGTGA. V was pared by 5 bases and J by 5 bases, with 8 bases of the junction left unmatched. The CDR3 runs 15 residues. DNA of the CDR3: TGTGCCAGCAGCCTAAACAGGGGGGAAAACAATGAGCAGTTCTTC. Its translation is CASSLNRGENNEQFF.

The chain links TRBV28 to TRBJ2-7; D uncertain. The ends were cut back, 7 bases at V and 2 bases at J, with 12 bases in the middle. Germline V gene sequence: CDR1 MDHEN, CDR2 SYDVKM. The CDR3 length is 13 residues. Here the CDR3 reads CASMQEPTYEQYF. The CDR3 bases are TGTGCCAGCATGCAGGAGCCAACCTACGAGCAGTACTTC. The whole variable domain, filled in from reference TRBV28 and TRBJ2-7, reads DVKVTQSSRYLVKRTGEKVFLECVQDMDHENMFWYRQDPGLGLRLIYFSYDVKMKEKGDIPEGYSVSREKKERFSLILESASTNQTSMYLCASMQEPTYEQYFGPGTRLTVT.

The chain recombines TRBV4-2 with TRBJ2-3, with 7 bases fitting TRBD2. V lost 1 base and J lost 2; bases outside the gene matches: 12. This CDR3 has 18 residues. CDR1 is LGHNA, CDR2 YNFKEQ, per germline. CDR3 DNA sequence: TGTGCCAGCAGCCAAGTTGGACGCGGGACTACTGACACAGATACGCAGTATTTT. Its protein product is CASSQVGRGTTDTDTQYF.

The V call is TRBV5-4, the J call TRBJ2-1; TRBD2 matches at 8 bases. Germline assignment: CDR1 SGHNT and CDR2 YYREEE (reference sequence). The CDR3 contains 13 residues. The ends lost 0 bases at V and 10 bases at J; junction bases unmatched: 3. CDR3 coding DNA: TGTGCCAGCAGCTTGGCCGGCGGGAGGGAGCAGTTCTTC. This encodes CASSLAGGREQFF.

This clone is a singleton in its sample. The rearrangement links TRBV29-1 to TRBJ2-2, with 16 nucleotides matching TRBD2. The germline gives CDR1 SQVTM, CDR2 ANQGSEA. CDR3 length: 16 residues. The V and J ends lost 4 bases and 7 bases, in that order; junction bases with no gene match: 6. DNA of the CDR3: TGCAGCGTTGCACCGGGACTAGCGGGAGGGCACGGGGAGCTGTTTTTT. Translated: CSVAPGLAGGHGELFF.

The chain carries TRBV5-1 and TRBJ1-5; TRBD1 is a possible D gene (6 bases). Trimming took 4 bases from V and 3 from J, leaving 14 bases between them. Looked up from germline, CDR1 is SGHRS and CDR2 is YFSETQ. The CDR3 has 15 residues. CDR3 nucleotide sequence: TGCGCCAGCAGCCCAACAGGGTCCTCCAATCAGCCCCAGCATTTT. Its translation is CASSPTGSSNQPQHF.

The rearrangement joins TRBV2 to TRBJ2-5, with a weak D call TRBD1 (5 bases). Trimming removed 7 bases at V and 5 bases at J, with 14 bases between. Germline lookup yields CDR1 SNHLY and CDR2 FYNNEI. The CDR3 runs 13 residues. CDR3 in DNA: TGTGCCAGCATGGGGCAGGAGATCGAGACCCAGTACTTC. Protein product: CASMGQEIETQYF.

V is TRBV6-5 and J is TRBJ1-2; D uncertain. The germline CDR1 and CDR2 sequences are MNHEY and SVGAGI. The length of the CDR3 is 15 residues. V lost 0 bases, J lost 0 bases, and 8 bases lay in between. CDR3 bases: TGTGCCAGCAGTTACTCATGGCTGTCTAACTATGGCTACACCTTC. This encodes CASSYSWLSNYGYTF.

The genes are TRBV18 and TRBJ1-1; 9 positions agree with TRBD1. This CDR3 spans 16 amino acids. Germline loops: CDR1 KGHSH, CDR2 LQKENI. V dropped 4 bases and J dropped 1; count of bases not matched to a gene: 7. CDR3 sequence (DNA): TGTGCCAGCTCACGAACAGGGGGCGCCGGGAACACTGAAGCTTTCTTT. Protein: CASSRTGGAGNTEAFF.

The V call is TRBV5-1, the J call TRBJ2-7; D might be TRBD1 or TRBD2, each matching 5 bases. This CDR3 contains 13 residues. CDR1 is SGHRS, CDR2 YFSETQ, per germline. V lost 5 bases and J lost 5, with 14 bases in between. The DNA for the CDR3 is TGCGCCAGCAGGACCGGGGCTAGGGACGAGCAGTACTTC. Amino acid sequence: CASRTGARDEQYF.

This clone came up once. The V call is TRBV7-6, the J call TRBJ2-7, with 14 bases lining up with TRBD2. J was trimmed by 4 bases and V by 5 bases; bases with no gene match: 4. CDR3 length: 15 amino acids. Germline CDR1 SGHVS, CDR2 FNYEAQ. The CDR3 DNA reads TGTGCCAGCAGCCATCGACTAGCGGGAGGGTACGAGCAGTACTTC. Translation gives CASSHRLAGGYEQYF.

The chain couples TRBV25-1 to TRBJ1-3; D remains ambiguous. The CDR3 has 12 residues. Between the trimmed V and J ends, which lost 4 bases and 4 bases, there was a span of 5 bases. Looked up from germline, CDR1 is MGHDK and CDR2 is SYGVNS. The CDR3 sequence is CASSGNGNTIYF. CDR3 sequence (DNA): TGTGCCAGCAGTGGGAACGGAAACACCATATATTTT.

A word on this clone: Additional DNA sequences in this sample encode the identical CDR3. The rearrangement uses TRBV28 and TRBJ1-2; D unresolved. Trimming stripped 5 bases from V and 4 bases from J, with 11 bases between. Germline V gene data show CDR1 as MDHEN and CDR2 as SYDVKM. The CDR3 is 13 residues long. The CDR3 DNA is TGTGCCAGCAGTAGCCCCGGTGGCTATGGCTACACCTTC. Translated: CASSSPGGYGYTF.

The rearrangement uses TRBV7-2 and TRBJ2-1; D ambiguous. This CDR3 has 16 amino acids. The germline V and J ends were trimmed by 3 bases and 0 bases, with 12 bases remaining between them. The germline CDR1 and CDR2 sequences are SGHTA and FQGNSA. This CDR3 is CASSFHATSSYNEQFF. Here the CDR3 DNA reads TGTGCCAGCAGCTTTCACGCCACAAGCTCCTACAATGAGCAGTTCTTC.

The gene calls are TRBV30 and TRBJ2-7; 7 positions agree with TRBD2. CDR3 length: 13 residues. V shed 5 bases and J 0 bases; nucleotides not matched to a gene: 4. Germline V CDR1 and CDR2: GTSNPN, SVGIG (reference sequence). The CDR3 region has the DNA TGTGCCTGGGCTAGCGGTACCTCCTACGAGCAGTACTTC. Translation gives CAWASGTSYEQYF.

CDR3 residues: CASSVGNSGNTIYF. In DNA form, the CDR3 reads TGTGCCAGCAGCGTAGGTAACTCTGGAAACACCATATATTTT. This sequence joins TRBV9 and TRBJ1-3; D call uncertain. V dropped 0 bases and J dropped 0 bases, with 4 bases sitting between them. The CDR3 is 14 residues long. Germline CDR1 SGDLS, CDR2 YYNGEE.

This rearrangement joins TRBV10-1 to TRBJ1-1; tentatively, D is TRBD1 (5 bases). Germline values: CDR1 WNHNN, CDR2 SYGVQD (reference sequence). The V and J ends lost 0 bases and 5 bases respectively, with 10 bases between them. The CDR3 spans 14 residues. CDR3 residues: CASSESGAVTEAFF. DNA of the CDR3: TGCGCCAGCAGTGAGTCCGGGGCGGTAACTGAAGCTTTCTTT.